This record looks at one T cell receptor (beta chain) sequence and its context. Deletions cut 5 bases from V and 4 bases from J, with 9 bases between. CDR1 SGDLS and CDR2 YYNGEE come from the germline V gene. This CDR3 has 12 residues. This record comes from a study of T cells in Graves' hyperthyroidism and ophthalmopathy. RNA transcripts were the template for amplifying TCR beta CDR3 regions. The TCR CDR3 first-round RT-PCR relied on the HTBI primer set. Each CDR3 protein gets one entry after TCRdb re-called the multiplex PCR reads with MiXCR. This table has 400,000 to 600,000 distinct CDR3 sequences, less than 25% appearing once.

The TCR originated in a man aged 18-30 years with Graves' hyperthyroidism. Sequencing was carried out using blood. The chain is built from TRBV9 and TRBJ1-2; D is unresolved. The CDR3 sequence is CASRSSSYGYTF. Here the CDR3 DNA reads TGTGCCAGCAGGAGCAGCTCCTATGGCTACACCTTC.